This passage covers 15 T cell receptor beta chains from one sample sequenced in a study of T cells in localized non-small cell lung cancer. Sequencing was performed with immunoSEQ multiplex PCR; in TCRdb, only in-frame clones are kept and a portion is missing. The data contain approximately 30,000 clones, approximately 84% of them singletons. Sequenced material: peripheral blood, taken before any cancer treatment. Every receptor here comes from a male donor at least 60 years old with stage III lung adenocarcinoma.

The J gene is TRBJ2-7, the V gene TRBV5-4; D unresolved. Germline loops: CDR1 SGHNT, CDR2 YYREEE (reference sequence). Trimming pared 0 bases from V and 1 base from J, leaving 8 bases between. This CDR3 spans 14 amino acids. CDR3 sequence (DNA): TGTGCCAGCAGCTTGGGAGGAAGATCCTACGAGCAGTACTTC. This gives the protein CASSLGGRSYEQYF.

This clone has just one count. V gene TRBV11-2 combines with J gene TRBJ2-3, with TRBD2 as a possible D gene (6 bases). The germline CDR1 and CDR2 sequences are SGHAT and FQNNGV. Between the trimmed V and J ends, which lost 5 bases and 5 bases, there was a span of 11 bases. The CDR3 consists of 13 residues. CDR3 DNA: TGTGCCAGCAGCCTCGGGACTGGAGATACGCAGTATTTT. Encoded protein: CASSLGTGDTQYF.

J is TRBJ2-5 and V is TRBV7-9; D is possibly TRBD1 or TRBD2 (5 bases each). The germline V gene has CDR1 SEHNR and CDR2 FQNEAQ (reference sequence). The V end lost 5 bases, the J end lost 4 bases, and 5 bases lay between the germline ends. The CDR3 runs 11 residues. CDR3 residues: CASSGGETQYF. The CDR3 DNA follows: TGTGCCAGCAGCGGGGGAGAGACCCAGTACTTC.

The rearrangement uses TRBV18 and TRBJ2-5; the match to TRBD1 covers 9 bases. Germline loops: CDR1 KGHSH, CDR2 LQKENI. J was trimmed by 4 bases and V by 4 bases; bases with no gene match: 7. CDR3 size: 15 residues. The DNA for the CDR3 is TGTGCCAGCTCACGGGGACAGGGTGGAGCAGAGACCCAGTACTTC. Amino acids: CASSRGQGGAETQYF.

The chain couples TRBV27 to TRBJ2-4; D gene unclear. Germline loops: CDR1 MNHEY, CDR2 SMNVEV (reference sequence). The V gene lost 5 bases and the J gene lost 3 bases, with 11 bases spanning the gap. The CDR3 covers 14 residues. The DNA for the CDR3 is TGTGCCAGCAGTCCGGTCGTGGGCAAAAACATTCAGTACTTC. Amino acid sequence: CASSPVVGKNIQYF.

The rearrangement joins TRBV4-2 to TRBJ2-7; 12 bases are shared with TRBD2. Trimming took 0 bases from V and 2 from J; bases not matched to a gene: 8. CDR1 is LGHNA and CDR2 is YNFKEQ in the germline V gene. The length of the CDR3 is 18 residues. In DNA form, the CDR3 reads TGTGCCAGCAGCCAAGATCCAACTAGCGGGGGGAAAACCTACGAGCAGTACTTC. It is translated as CASSQDPTSGGKTYEQYF.

For the CDR3, the DNA is TGCGCCAGCAGCCCATATACGGGACAGGGAAATGAAAAACTGTTTTTT. It translates to CASSPYTGQGNEKLFF. This rearrangement joins TRBV4-1 to TRBJ1-4; the match to TRBD1 covers 9 bases. The CDR3 sequence is 16 residues long. Germline-derived CDR1 and CDR2 are MGHRA and YSYEKL. Unmatched junction bases numbered 8, after V lost 4 bases and J lost 5 bases.

The CDR3 reads CASSPKGQGIENTEAFF. The CDR3 DNA sequence: TGTGCCAGCTCACCAAAGGGACAGGGAATAGAGAACACTGAAGCTTTCTTT. V is TRBV18 and J is TRBJ1-1, with 9 bases fitting TRBD1. The trim removed 2 bases at V and 1 base at J, leaving 8 bases unmatched. CDR3 length: 17 residues. CDR1 KGHSH and CDR2 LQKENI come from the germline V gene.

The V gene is TRBV18, the J gene TRBJ2-7, with a weak D call TRBD1 (5 bases). This CDR3 region has 15 residues. Germline V CDR1 and CDR2: KGHSH, LQKENI. V was cut by 0 bases and J by 2 bases, with 11 bases left in between. The DNA for the CDR3 is TGTGCCAGCTCACCACCGAACCAAGGGGCCTACGAGCAGTACTTC. Its protein product is CASSPPNQGAYEQYF.

The chain joins TRBV10-1 to TRBJ2-4; 13 bases align to TRBD2. There are 20 residues in the CDR3. Trimming removed 10 bases from V and 0 bases from J; junction bases left unmatched: 18. Germline V gene data show CDR1 as WNHNN and CDR2 as SYGVQD (reference sequence). The CDR3 DNA follows: TGCGCCACCTTAATGCACGGACTAGCGGGGGATCCCAGAGCCAAAAACATTCAGTACTTC. Protein sequence: CATLMHGLAGDPRAKNIQYF.

The chain recombines TRBV6-1 with TRBJ1-5; D is uncertain. The CDR3 extends over 13 amino acids. Per the germline V gene, CDR1 is MNHNS and CDR2 is SASEGT. Trimming pared 7 bases from V and 2 bases from J, leaving 9 bases between. This chain's CDR3 is CASTLWGNQPQHF. The DNA for the CDR3 is TGTGCCAGCACACTATGGGGCAATCAGCCCCAGCATTTT.

The chain uses TRBV19 and TRBJ2-1; D might be TRBD2 (5 bases). V lost 10 bases, J lost 7 bases, and 17 bases lay in between. Germline-derived CDR1 and CDR2 are LNHDA and SQIVND (reference sequence). The CDR3 contains 13 residues. In DNA form, the CDR3 reads TGTGCCACAGCAGCGGAGTTGGGTAATGAGCAGTTCTTC. Translation gives CATAAELGNEQFF. Supplemented by reference TRBV19 and TRBJ2-1, the full variable domain reads DGGITQSPKYLFRKEGQNVTLSCEQNLNHDAMYWYRQDPGQGLRLIYYSQIVNDFQKGDIAEGYSVSREKKESFPLTVTSAQKNPTAFYLCATAAELGNEQFFGPGTRLTVL.

In nucleotides, the CDR3 is TGTGCCAGCAGCTCGGGACGGGCGAACACTGAAGCTTTCTTT. It is translated as CASSSGRANTEAFF. The chain carries TRBV7-2 and TRBJ1-1, with D possibly matching TRBD1 (5 bases). CDR3 length equals 14 residues. Germline assignment: CDR1 SGHTA and CDR2 FQGNSA. V was cut by 4 bases and J by 1 base, with 10 bases left in between.

The chain is built from TRBV6-1 and TRBJ2-3; tentatively, D is TRBD2 (6 bases). The ends were cut back, 3 bases at V and 0 bases at J, with 25 bases in the middle. CDR1 MNHNS and CDR2 SASEGT come from the germline V gene. The CDR3 is made up of 20 amino acids. CDR3 nucleotide sequence: TGTGCCAGCAGTGAGCGGGTGACAGTTGGGAGGCGAGCTAGCACAGATACGCAGTATTTT. Amino acids: CASSERVTVGRRASTDTQYF.

This clone was observed a few times. This chain uses TRBV15 with TRBJ1-1, with a tentative D call TRBD1 (6 bases). The CDR3 spans 15 residues. Trimming removed 0 bases at V and 2 bases at J, with 10 bases between. Germline V CDR1 and CDR2: LNHNV, YYDKDF (reference sequence). In DNA form, the CDR3 reads TGTGCCACCAGCAGAGAGGACAGAGTTAACACTGAAGCTTTCTTT. Its protein product is CATSREDRVNTEAFF.